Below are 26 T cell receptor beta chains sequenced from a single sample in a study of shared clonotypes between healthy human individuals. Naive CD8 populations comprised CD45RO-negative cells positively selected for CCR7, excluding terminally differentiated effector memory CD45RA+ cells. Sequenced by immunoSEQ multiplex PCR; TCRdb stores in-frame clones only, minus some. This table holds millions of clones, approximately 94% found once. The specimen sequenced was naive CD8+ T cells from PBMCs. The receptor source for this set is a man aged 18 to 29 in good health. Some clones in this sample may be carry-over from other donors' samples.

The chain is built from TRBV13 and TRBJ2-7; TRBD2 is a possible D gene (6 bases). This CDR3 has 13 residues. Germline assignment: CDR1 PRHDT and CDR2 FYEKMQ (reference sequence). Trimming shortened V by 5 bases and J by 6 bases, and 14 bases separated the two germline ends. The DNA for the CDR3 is TGTGCCAGCAGCCCCCGACTAGAGGTCGAGCAGTACTTC. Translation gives CASSPRLEVEQYF.

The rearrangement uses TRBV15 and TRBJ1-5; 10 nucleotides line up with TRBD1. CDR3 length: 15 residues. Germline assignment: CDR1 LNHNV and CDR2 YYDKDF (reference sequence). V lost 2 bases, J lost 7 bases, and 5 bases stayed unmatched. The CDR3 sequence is CATSRRTGGSQPQHF. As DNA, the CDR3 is TGTGCCACCAGCAGACGGACAGGGGGTAGCCAGCCCCAGCATTTT. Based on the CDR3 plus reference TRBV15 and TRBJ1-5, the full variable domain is DAMVIQNPRYQVTQFGKPVTLSCSQTLNHNVMYWYQQKSSQAPKLLFHYYDKDFNNEADTPDNFQSRRPNTSFCFLDIRSPGLGDTAMYLCATSRRTGGSQPQHFGDGTRLSIL.

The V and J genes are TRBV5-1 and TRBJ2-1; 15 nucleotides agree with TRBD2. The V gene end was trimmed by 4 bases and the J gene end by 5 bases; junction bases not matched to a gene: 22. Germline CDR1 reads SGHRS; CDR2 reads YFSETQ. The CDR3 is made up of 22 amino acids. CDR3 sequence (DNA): TGCGCCAGCAGCACCCGGGACAGGGAAGGTGGGACTAGCGGGAGGCTTCACAATGAGCAGTTCTTC. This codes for CASSTRDREGGTSGRLHNEQFF.

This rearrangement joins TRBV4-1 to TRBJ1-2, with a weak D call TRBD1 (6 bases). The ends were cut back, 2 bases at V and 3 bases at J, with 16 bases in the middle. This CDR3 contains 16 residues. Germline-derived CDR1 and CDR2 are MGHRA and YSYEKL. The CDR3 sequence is CASSQIGTGKDYGYTF. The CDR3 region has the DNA TGCGCCAGCAGCCAAATTGGTACAGGGAAGGACTATGGCTACACCTTC.

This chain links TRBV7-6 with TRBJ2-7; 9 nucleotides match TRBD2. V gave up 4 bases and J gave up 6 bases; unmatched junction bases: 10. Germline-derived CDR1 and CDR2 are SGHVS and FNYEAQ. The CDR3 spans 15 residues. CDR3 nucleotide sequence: TGTGCCAGCAGCTCCGAGGCGGGAGGGCCTCTCGAGCAGTACTTC. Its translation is CASSSEAGGPLEQYF.

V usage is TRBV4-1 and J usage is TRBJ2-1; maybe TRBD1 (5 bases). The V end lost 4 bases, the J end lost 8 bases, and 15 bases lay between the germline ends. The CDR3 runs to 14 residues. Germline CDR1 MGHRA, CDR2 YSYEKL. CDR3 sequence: CASSPREIGDEQFF. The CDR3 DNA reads TGCGCCAGCAGCCCGCGCGAAATAGGGGATGAGCAGTTCTTC.

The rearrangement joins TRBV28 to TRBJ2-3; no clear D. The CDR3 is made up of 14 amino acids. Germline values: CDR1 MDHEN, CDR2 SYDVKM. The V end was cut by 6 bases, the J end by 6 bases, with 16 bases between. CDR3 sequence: CASSSNGYTDTQYF. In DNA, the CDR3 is TGTGCCAGCAGCTCCAACGGTTATACGGATACGCAGTATTTT. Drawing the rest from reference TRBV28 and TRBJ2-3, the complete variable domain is DVKVTQSSRYLVKRTGEKVFLECVQDMDHENMFWYRQDPGLGLRLIYFSYDVKMKEKGDIPEGYSVSREKKERFSLILESASTNQTSMYLCASSSNGYTDTQYFGPGTRLTVL.

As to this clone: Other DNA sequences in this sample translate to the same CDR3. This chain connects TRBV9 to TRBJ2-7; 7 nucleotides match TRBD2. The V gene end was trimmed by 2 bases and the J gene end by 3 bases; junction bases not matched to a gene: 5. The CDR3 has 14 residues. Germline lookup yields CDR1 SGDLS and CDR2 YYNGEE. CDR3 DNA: TGTGCCAGCAGCGTTGGGGCGGGAGTCTACGAGCAGTACTTC. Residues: CASSVGAGVYEQYF.

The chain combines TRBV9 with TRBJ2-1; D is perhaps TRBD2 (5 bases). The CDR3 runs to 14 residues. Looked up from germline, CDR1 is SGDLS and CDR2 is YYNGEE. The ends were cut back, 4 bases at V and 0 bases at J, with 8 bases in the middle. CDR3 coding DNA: TGTGCCAGCAGCACGGGGAGCTCCTACAATGAGCAGTTCTTC. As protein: CASSTGSSYNEQFF.

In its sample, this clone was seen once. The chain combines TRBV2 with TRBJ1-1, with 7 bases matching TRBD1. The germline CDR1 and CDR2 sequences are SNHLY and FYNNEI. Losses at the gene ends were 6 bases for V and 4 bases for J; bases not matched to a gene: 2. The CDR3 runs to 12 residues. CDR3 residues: CASSGQVTEAFF. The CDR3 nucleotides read TGTGCCAGCAGCGGACAGGTCACTGAAGCTTTCTTT.

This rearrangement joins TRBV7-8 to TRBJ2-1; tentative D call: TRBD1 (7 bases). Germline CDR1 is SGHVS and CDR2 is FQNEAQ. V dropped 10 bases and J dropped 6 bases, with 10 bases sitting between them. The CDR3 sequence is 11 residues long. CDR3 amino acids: CATQGGNEQFF. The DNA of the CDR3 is TGTGCCACCCAGGGGGGCAATGAGCAGTTCTTC.

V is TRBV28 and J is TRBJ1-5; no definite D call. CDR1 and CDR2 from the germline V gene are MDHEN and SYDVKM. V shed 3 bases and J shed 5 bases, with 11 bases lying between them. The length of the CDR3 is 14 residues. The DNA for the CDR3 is TGTGCCAGCAGTTTCGTCCGGGGAGATCAGCCCCAGCATTTT. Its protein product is CASSFVRGDQPQHF.

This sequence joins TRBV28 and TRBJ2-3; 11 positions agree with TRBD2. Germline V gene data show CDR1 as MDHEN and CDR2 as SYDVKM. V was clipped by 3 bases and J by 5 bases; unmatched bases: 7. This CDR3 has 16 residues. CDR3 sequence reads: CASSLVLAGVQDTQYF. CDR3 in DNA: TGTGCCAGCAGTTTGGTACTAGCGGGAGTGCAAGATACGCAGTATTTT.

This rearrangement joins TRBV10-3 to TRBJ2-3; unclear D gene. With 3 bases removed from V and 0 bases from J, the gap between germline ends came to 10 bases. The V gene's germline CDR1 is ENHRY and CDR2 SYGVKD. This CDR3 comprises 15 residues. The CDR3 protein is CAISDARLSTDTQYF. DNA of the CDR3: TGTGCCATCAGTGATGCCAGGCTTAGCACAGATACGCAGTATTTT.

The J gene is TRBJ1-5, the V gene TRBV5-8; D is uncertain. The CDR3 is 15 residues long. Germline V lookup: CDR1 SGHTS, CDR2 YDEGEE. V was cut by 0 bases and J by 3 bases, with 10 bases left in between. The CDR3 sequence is CASSLVWSNNQPQHF. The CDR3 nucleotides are TGTGCCAGCAGCTTGGTTTGGAGTAACAATCAGCCCCAGCATTTT.

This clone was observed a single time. Written as DNA, the CDR3 is TGTGCCAGCAGTGAAGCCGGGACCCACGGTACCCAGTACTTC. This sequence encodes CASSEAGTHGTQYF. The chain has TRBV6-1 and TRBJ2-5; D is perhaps TRBD1 or TRBD2 (5 bases each). The CDR3 has 14 residues. V lost 0 bases, J lost 8 bases, and 13 bases lay in between. CDR1 is MNHNS and CDR2 is SASEGT in the germline V gene.

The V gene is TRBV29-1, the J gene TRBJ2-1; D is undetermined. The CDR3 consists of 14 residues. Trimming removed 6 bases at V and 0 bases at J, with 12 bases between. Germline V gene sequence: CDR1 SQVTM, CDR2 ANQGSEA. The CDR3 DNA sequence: TGCAGCGTCCTGACTGGTAGCTCCTACAATGAGCAGTTCTTC. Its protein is CSVLTGSSYNEQFF.

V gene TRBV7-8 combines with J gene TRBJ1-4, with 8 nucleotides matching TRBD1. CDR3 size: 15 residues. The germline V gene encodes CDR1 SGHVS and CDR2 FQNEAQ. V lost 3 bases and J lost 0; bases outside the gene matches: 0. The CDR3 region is CASSLDRATNEKLFF. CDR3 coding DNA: TGTGCCAGCAGCTTGGACAGGGCAACTAATGAAAAACTGTTTTTT.

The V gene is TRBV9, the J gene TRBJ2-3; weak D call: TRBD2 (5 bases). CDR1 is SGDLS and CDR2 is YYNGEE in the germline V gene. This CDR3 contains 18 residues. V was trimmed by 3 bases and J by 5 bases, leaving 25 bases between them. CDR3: CASSDQRTLLGTEDTQYF. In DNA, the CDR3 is TGTGCCAGCAGCGACCAAAGGACTCTTTTGGGCACAGAAGATACGCAGTATTTT.

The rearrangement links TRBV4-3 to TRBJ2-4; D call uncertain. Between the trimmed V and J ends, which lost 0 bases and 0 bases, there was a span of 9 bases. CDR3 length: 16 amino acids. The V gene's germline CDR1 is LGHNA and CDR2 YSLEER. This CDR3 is CASSQEWRLAKNIQYF. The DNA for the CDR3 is TGCGCCAGCAGCCAAGAGTGGCGACTAGCCAAAAACATTCAGTACTTC.

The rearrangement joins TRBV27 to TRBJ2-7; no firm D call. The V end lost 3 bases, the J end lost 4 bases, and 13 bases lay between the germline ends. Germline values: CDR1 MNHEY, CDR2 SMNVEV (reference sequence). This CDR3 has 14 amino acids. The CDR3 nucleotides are TGTGCCAGCAGTTTCTATGGCGAGGCTTACGAGCAGTACTTC. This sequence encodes CASSFYGEAYEQYF.

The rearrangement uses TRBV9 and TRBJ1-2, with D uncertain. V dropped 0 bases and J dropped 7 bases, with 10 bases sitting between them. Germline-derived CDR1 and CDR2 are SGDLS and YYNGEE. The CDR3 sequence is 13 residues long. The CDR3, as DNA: TGTGCCAGCAGCGTAGCTCCCAGAGGTGGCTACACCTTC. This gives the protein CASSVAPRGGYTF.

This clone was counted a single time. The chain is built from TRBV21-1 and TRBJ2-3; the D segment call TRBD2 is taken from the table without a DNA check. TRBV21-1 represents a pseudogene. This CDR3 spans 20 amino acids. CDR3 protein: CASSKGRRLAGGHSTDTQYF. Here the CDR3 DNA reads TGTGCCAGCAGCAAAGGGCGCCGGCTAGCGGGAGGCCATAGCACAGATACGCAGTATTTT.

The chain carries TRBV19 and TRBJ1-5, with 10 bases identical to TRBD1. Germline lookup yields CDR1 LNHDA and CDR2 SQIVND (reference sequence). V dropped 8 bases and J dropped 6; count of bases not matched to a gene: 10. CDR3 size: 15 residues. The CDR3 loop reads CASWDRGEGTQPQHF. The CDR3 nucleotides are TGTGCCAGTTGGGACAGGGGTGAAGGGACTCAGCCCCAGCATTTT. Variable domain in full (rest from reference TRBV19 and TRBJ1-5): DGGITQSPKYLFRKEGQNVTLSCEQNLNHDAMYWYRQDPGQGLRLIYYSQIVNDFQKGDIAEGYSVSREKKESFPLTVTSAQKNPTAFYLCASWDRGEGTQPQHFGDGTRLSIL.

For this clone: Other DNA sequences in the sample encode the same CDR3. CDR3 region: CASSLGPRGADEKLFF. The CDR3 bases are TGTGCCAGCAGCTTAGGGCCCCGGGGGGCTGATGAAAAACTGTTTTTT. The chain recombines TRBV7-9 with TRBJ1-4, with D perhaps matching TRBD1 (6 bases). The length of the CDR3 is 16 residues. Trimming left V 1 base short and J 6 bases short, with 15 bases between. The germline CDR1 and CDR2 sequences are SEHNR and FQNEAQ (reference sequence).

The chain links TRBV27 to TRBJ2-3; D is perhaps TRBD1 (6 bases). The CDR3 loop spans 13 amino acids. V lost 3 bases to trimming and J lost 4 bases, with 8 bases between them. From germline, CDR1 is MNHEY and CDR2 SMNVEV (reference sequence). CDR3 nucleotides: TGTGCCAGCAGTTTTTGGACAGCAGATACGCAGTATTTT. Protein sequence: CASSFWTADTQYF.